These T cell receptor beta chains were read from a single sample in a study of blood T cell repertoires in COVID-19. The data were produced by immunoSEQ multiplex PCR, yet TCRdb's version contains in-frame clones alone and is incomplete. Of about 190,000 clones in the sample, about 78% were seen once. Sequencing input: PBMCs or T cells enriched from blood (not recorded which). The receptors come from a woman aged 50 to 60 who had recovered from COVID-19. Each CDR3 is given with its conserved first and last residue. The D gene is left open where the match is weak. For some rows the clone size is stated as once, few or many, or as a class when expanded; others skip it.

abundance	d_gene	v_gene	j_gene	CDR3nt	CDR3aa
NA	TRBD1	TRBV6-5	TRBJ2-4	TGTGCCAGCAGTTCATCGACAGGGGGGGCCAAAAACATTCAGTACTTC	CASSSSTGGAKNIQYF
NA	TRBD2	TRBV19	TRBJ2-1	TGTGCCAGTAGTACAGGGACTAGCGGGACACGGGTTGGGTTCTTC	CASSTGTSGTRVGFF
once	NA	TRBV27	TRBJ1-5	TGTGCCAGCAGTTCCCTCGTAAGGGTGGGGCTTAGTGGGCCCCAGCATTTT	CASSSLVRVGLSGPQHF
NA	NA	TRBV28	TRBJ1-2	TGTGCCAGCAGTTCATCCTACGGCTACACCTTC	CASSSSYGYTF
few	TRBD1	TRBV19	TRBJ1-2	TGTGCCAGTAGTTTGGACAGGGCCTATGGCTACACCTTC	CASSLDRAYGYTF
once	TRBD2	TRBV5-1	TRBJ2-1	TGCGCCAGCAGCGCCGGGACTAGCGTTTACAATGAGCAGTTCTTC	CASSAGTSVYNEQFF
NA	NA	TRBV19	TRBJ1-4	TGTGCCAGTAGTGCACAGGGATCGGATGAAAAACTGTTTTTT	CASSAQGSDEKLFF
NA	NA	TRBV29-1	TRBJ1-2	TGCAGCGTTGGGTTCGGAGACCCCACTAACTATGGCTACACCTTC	CSVGFGDPTNYGYTF
NA	NA	TRBV6-5	TRBJ1-2	TGTGCCAGCAGTTCCTTTAGCCCTCCCGTCGGGGGCTACACCTTC	CASSSFSPPVGGYTF
NA	TRBD1	TRBV27	TRBJ1-1	TGTGCCAGCAGGGTACAGGGGCACACTGAAGCTTTCTTT	CASRVQGHTEAFF
NA	NA	TRBV28	TRBJ1-5	TGTGCCACCTTGGAGGGTTTCAATCAGCCCCAGCATTTT	CATLEGFNQPQHF